This is a list of T cell receptor beta chains from one sample in a study of shared clonotypes between healthy human individuals. Produced via immunoSEQ multiplex PCR; TCRdb's table is partial and in-frame only. The data contain about 820,000 clones, more than 85% of them seen just once; the ten biggest clones take up around 24%. Sequencing input: naive CD8+ T cells sorted from blood. The receptors stem from a man under 40 in good health. The CDR3 runs from the conserved cysteine through the conserved F or W.

V gene	J gene	CDR3 protein
TRBV6-5	TRBJ2-7	CASAGTFYEQYF
TRBV6-4	TRBJ2-3	CASSDSGAGGTDTQYF
TRBV5-4	TRBJ1-1	CASSKQAMNTEAFF
TRBV5-8	TRBJ2-2	CASSLAGLAGYTGELFF
TRBV19	TRBJ2-1	CASAGQGNEQFF
TRBV7-9	TRBJ2-7	CASSHRGDRTAYEQYF
TRBV2	TRBJ2-3	CASSEGGGRAADTQYF
TRBV10-1	TRBJ1-1	CASRPGTGGVDTEAFF
TRBV7-9	TRBJ2-4	CASSLTLVGAKNIQYF
TRBV19	TRBJ1-1	CASSIVGRLNTEAFF
TRBV15	TRBJ2-5	CATSRDRWLAGGPGETQYF
TRBV9	TRBJ2-1	CASSPREGSPYNEQFF
TRBV4-1	TRBJ1-1	CASSHPRGGTEAFF
TRBV6-5	TRBJ2-7	CASSPSVYYSYEQYF
TRBV28	TRBJ2-7	CASKASFYYEQYF
TRBV5-1	TRBJ1-3	CASSLTGRQGGSSGNTIYF
TRBV29-1	TRBJ2-7	CSVEDGTGEGYEQYF
TRBV10-2	TRBJ2-1	CASSGSGVSYNEQFF
TRBV10-1	TRBJ2-3	CASSDSPLTSRDTDTQYF
TRBV7-9	TRBJ2-2	CASSFLSTGELFF
TRBV12-5	TRBJ1-5	CAIWTDNQPQHF
TRBV9	TRBJ2-1	CASSVSGSPYNEQFF
TRBV14	TRBJ2-3	CASSQGAFTDTQYF
TRBV9	TRBJ2-5	CASSLAGGRETQYF
TRBV27	TRBJ2-6	CASSSRDYSGANVLTF
TRBV7-9	TRBJ1-4	CASSLSEGGPEKLFF
TRBV7-9	TRBJ2-5	CASSLAIVETQYF
TRBV29-1	TRBJ2-7	CSGGREGLSEQYF
TRBV5-1	TRBJ2-1	CATRTSGSSFYNEQFF
TRBV4-1	TRBJ1-5	CASSQDRDRGPLLNQPQHF
TRBV9	TRBJ1-2	CASSAYGLNYGYTF
TRBV5-4	TRBJ1-3	CASTVGNTIYF
TRBV7-6	TRBJ2-2	CASSLTGGDTFFTGELFF
TRBV9	TRBJ2-3	CASSYSGISTDTQYF